This T cell receptor beta chain was identified during a study of blood T cell repertoires in COVID-19. Study-level information: The United States, Italy and Spain were the sources of the acute and convalescent COVID-19 samples.

The germline V gene encodes CDR1 SGHDT and CDR2 YYEEEE. The CDR3 consists of 15 residues. V was shortened by 4 bases and J by 11 bases, with 22 bases between the two germline ends. Profiled with immunoSEQ multiplex PCR; TCRdb holds only in-frame clones, not every one. Here the sample spans some 200,000 clones, 82% being singletons. This TCR came from a woman in her 70s with COVID-19, enrolled during active disease. The sample consisted of peripheral blood. V and J are TRBV5-6 and TRBJ2-1; TRBD1 might be the D (6 bases). CDR3 amino acids: CASSALSPGTRKQFF. The CDR3 coding sequence is TGTGCCAGCAGCGCGCTAAGCCCCGGGACACGAAAGCAGTTCTTC.